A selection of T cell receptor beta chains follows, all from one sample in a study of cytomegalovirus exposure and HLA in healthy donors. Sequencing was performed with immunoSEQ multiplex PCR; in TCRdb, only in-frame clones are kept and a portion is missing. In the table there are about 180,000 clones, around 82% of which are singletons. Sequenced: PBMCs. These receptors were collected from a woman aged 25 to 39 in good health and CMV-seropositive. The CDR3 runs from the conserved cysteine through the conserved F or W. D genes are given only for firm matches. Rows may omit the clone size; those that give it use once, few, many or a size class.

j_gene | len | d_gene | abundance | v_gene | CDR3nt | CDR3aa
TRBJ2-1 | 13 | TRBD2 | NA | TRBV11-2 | TGTGCCTACGGAGCGGGGGGCTACAATGAGCAGTTCTTC | CAYGAGGYNEQFF
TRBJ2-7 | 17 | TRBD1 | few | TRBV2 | TGTGCCAGCAGAATTCCAACCCTAGGGACAGCCGCCTACGAGCAGTACTTC | CASRIPTLGTAAYEQYF
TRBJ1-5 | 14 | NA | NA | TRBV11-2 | TGTGCCAGCAGCTCGGTGGGGGGAAGTCAGCCCCAGCATTTT | CASSSVGGSQPQHF
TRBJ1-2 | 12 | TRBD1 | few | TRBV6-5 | TGTGCCAGCAGCTGGGACAGAAATGGCTACACCTTC | CASSWDRNGYTF
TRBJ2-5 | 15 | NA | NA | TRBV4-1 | TGCGCCAGCAGCCAAGTACGAGCGGTACAAGAGACCCAGTACTTC | CASSQVRAVQETQYF
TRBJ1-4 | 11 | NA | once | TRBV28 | TGTGCCAGCAGTCCCAGTGAAAAACTGTTTTTT | CASSPSEKLFF
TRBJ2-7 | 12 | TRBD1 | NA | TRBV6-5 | TGTGCCAGCAGTCGACAGGGTAACGAGCAGTACTTC | CASSRQGNEQYF
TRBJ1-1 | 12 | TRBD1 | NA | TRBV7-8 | TGTGCCAGCAGCTACCGGGACAGGGGCGCTTTCTTT | CASSYRDRGAFF
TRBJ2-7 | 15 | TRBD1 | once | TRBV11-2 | TGTGCCAGCAGCTTAAGAGGACAGGACTCCTACGAGCAGTACTTC | CASSLRGQDSYEQYF
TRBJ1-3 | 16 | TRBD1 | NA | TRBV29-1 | TGCAGCGTTGTGGGGACAGGGGCCCGCTCTGGAAACACCATATATTTT | CSVVGTGARSGNTIYF
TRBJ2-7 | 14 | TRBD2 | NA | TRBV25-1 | TGTGCCAGCAGTGAGGGGCGGGGGGCCTACGAGCAGTACTTC | CASSEGRGAYEQYF